This paragraph covers one TCR beta chain sequence. Its specificity is not known. Sample-barcoded 5' priming and a J-beta primer mix drove a second PCR of about 6 to 11 cycles. TCRdb reanalysed the 5' RACE reads using MiXCR and keeps one entry per CDR3 protein. This repertoire shows 800,000 to 900,000 distinct CDR3 sequences, about 62% found once; its top ten account for 28%. The CDR3 has 17 residues. Germline V gene data show CDR1 as LGHNA and CDR2 as YSLEER. The junction had 4 bases not matched to a gene; V was cut back by 1 base and J by 4 bases. The data were taken from a study of blood T cells in healthy people across ages. Study-wide results and caveats: Naive T cell percentage and TCR beta diversity correlated strongly. Expanded clonotype changes were possibly confounded by unknown donor CMV status. PBMCs left unsorted prevented a conclusive naive versus antigen-experienced comparison. Roughly linear declines in TCR beta diversity per million T cells occurred with age.

The specimen sequenced was blood. V and J are TRBV4-3 and TRBJ2-1; the match to TRBD2 covers 13 bases. This receptor was identified in a man under 40 in good health. The CDR3 DNA follows: TGCGCCAGCAGCCAAGCCCCGGGACTAGCGGGGTACAATGAGCAGTTCTTC. Encoded protein: CASSQAPGLAGYNEQFF.